The T cell receptor (beta chain) under discussion was sequenced for a study of T cell clonality in common variable immunodeficiency. Study-wide results and caveats: Patient heterogeneity in the CVID cohort limited correlations between repertoire features and clinical complications.

This clone was seen ten or more times. Its antigen is as yet unknown. The CDR3 end lies 3 residues beyond the end of the read and is filled in from the germline J gene. Distinct nucleotide sequences in the sample also encode this CDR3. Sequenced by immunoSEQ multiplex PCR; TCRdb stores in-frame clones only, minus some. Recorded here are about 34,000 clones, none singletons. Trimming took off 5 bases at V and 3 bases at J, with 5 bases between the two ends. Looked up from germline, CDR1 is SNHLY and CDR2 is FYNNEI. The length of the CDR3 is 12 residues. This receptor was taken from a person between 18 and 75 years old in good health. The sample comprised peripheral blood mononuclear cells. The chain has TRBV2 and TRBJ1-3; D is undetermined. The part of the CDR3 DNA that was read is TGTGCCAGCAGTAATAGTGGAAACACC. Protein product: CASSNSGNT. The full CDR3 protein reads CASSNSGNTIYF.